The rows below give T cell receptor beta chains drawn from one sample of a study of siplizumab effects on memory and regulatory T cells. Libraries were prepared by immunoSEQ multiplex PCR; TCRdb keeps only in-frame clonotypes and omits some of them. The profile shows about 120,000 clones, approximately 92% of them singletons. Specimen: non-Treg CD4+ T cells sorted from blood. Receptors originate from a human donor in good health. CDR3s include the opening cysteine and the closing phenylalanine or tryptophan. Fields, in order: CDR3 length, V gene, J gene, D gene, clone size, CDR3 protein, CDR3 DNA. The D gene is left open where the match is weak. Only some rows state a clone size, as once, few, many or a class for expanded clones.

cdr3_length: 15; v_call: TRBV27; j_call: TRBJ2-4; d_call: .; clone_size: .; cdr3_aa: CASSGWDVAKNIQYF; cdr3_nt: TGTGCCAGCAGTGGATGGGACGTAGCCAAAAACATTCAGTACTTC
cdr3_length: 16; v_call: TRBV6-5; j_call: TRBJ2-1; d_call: TRBD2; clone_size: once; cdr3_aa: CASSYWSGGFYNEQFF; cdr3_nt: TGTGCCAGCAGTTACTGGAGCGGGGGGTTTTACAATGAGCAGTTCTTC
cdr3_length: 14; v_call: TRBV5-1; j_call: TRBJ2-7; d_call: .; clone_size: .; cdr3_aa: CASSLEGTGYEQYF; cdr3_nt: TGCGCCAGCAGCTTGGAAGGTACCGGGTACGAGCAGTACTTC
cdr3_length: 16; v_call: TRBV2; j_call: TRBJ2-7; d_call: .; clone_size: once; cdr3_aa: CASRKEPGTPAYEQYF; cdr3_nt: TGTGCCAGCAGGAAGGAACCCGGGACCCCGGCCTACGAGCAGTACTTC
cdr3_length: 15; v_call: TRBV16; j_call: TRBJ1-1; d_call: TRBD1; clone_size: .; cdr3_aa: CASSQRRGQNTEAFF; cdr3_nt: TGTGCCAGCAGCCAAAGAAGGGGGCAAAACACTGAAGCTTTCTTT
cdr3_length: 15; v_call: TRBV18; j_call: TRBJ2-7; d_call: .; clone_size: .; cdr3_aa: CASSPSPPKSYEQYF; cdr3_nt: TGTGCCAGCTCACCTTCCCCCCCCAAATCCTACGAGCAGTACTTC
cdr3_length: 14; v_call: TRBV5-6; j_call: TRBJ1-6; d_call: TRBD1; clone_size: .; cdr3_aa: CASSLGTGRSPLHF; cdr3_nt: TGTGCCAGCAGCTTGGGGACAGGGCGTTCACCCCTCCACTTT
cdr3_length: 15; v_call: TRBV4-3; j_call: TRBJ2-7; d_call: .; clone_size: .; cdr3_aa: CASSQLLTDPREQYF; cdr3_nt: TGCGCCAGCAGCCAACTTCTGACGGACCCGCGGGAGCAGTACTTC
cdr3_length: 14; v_call: TRBV6-5; j_call: TRBJ1-6; d_call: .; clone_size: .; cdr3_aa: CASSYNRGGSPLHF; cdr3_nt: TGTGCCAGCAGTTATAATCGGGGCGGTTCACCCCTCCACTTT
cdr3_length: 18; v_call: TRBV9; j_call: TRBJ2-2; d_call: TRBD1; clone_size: .; cdr3_aa: CASSVASGTGGQTGELFF; cdr3_nt: TGTGCCAGCAGCGTAGCCTCGGGGACAGGGGGCCAGACCGGGGAGCTGTTTTTT
cdr3_length: 14; v_call: TRBV12-5; j_call: TRBJ2-2; d_call: TRBD1; clone_size: once; cdr3_aa: CANAGTGNTGELFF; cdr3_nt: TGTGCTAACGCCGGGACAGGGAACACCGGGGAGCTGTTTTTT
cdr3_length: 14; v_call: TRBV6-1; j_call: TRBJ1-4; d_call: .; clone_size: few; cdr3_aa: CASQRVIADEKLFF; cdr3_nt: TGTGCCAGCCAGCGCGTTATCGCTGATGAAAAACTGTTTTTT
cdr3_length: 17; v_call: TRBV5-1; j_call: TRBJ2-3; d_call: TRBD2; clone_size: .; cdr3_aa: CASSLPPTSGAGDTQYF; cdr3_nt: TGCGCCAGCAGCTTGCCCCCGACTAGCGGGGCCGGAGATACGCAGTATTTT
cdr3_length: 14; v_call: TRBV14; j_call: TRBJ2-3; d_call: .; clone_size: few; cdr3_aa: CASSRGGGTDTQYF; cdr3_nt: TGTGCCAGCAGCCGGGGGGGCGGCACAGATACGCAGTATTTT
cdr3_length: 16; v_call: TRBV6-6; j_call: TRBJ2-5; d_call: TRBD2; clone_size: .; cdr3_aa: CASSYSSGGVEETQYF; cdr3_nt: TGTGCCAGCAGTTACTCTAGCGGGGGGGTGGAAGAGACCCAGTACTTC
cdr3_length: 12; v_call: TRBV29-1; j_call: TRBJ1-6; d_call: TRBD1; clone_size: once; cdr3_aa: CSVEDGRGRGLF; cdr3_nt: TGCAGCGTTGAAGATGGGAGGGGGAGGGGGCTTTTT
cdr3_length: 13; v_call: TRBV2; j_call: TRBJ1-2; d_call: .; clone_size: .; cdr3_aa: CASSEVWQGGYTF; cdr3_nt: TGTGCCAGCAGTGAAGTATGGCAGGGAGGCTACACCTTC
cdr3_length: 13; v_call: TRBV5-1; j_call: TRBJ2-1; d_call: TRBD1; clone_size: .; cdr3_aa: CASSKGQENEQFF; cdr3_nt: TGCGCCAGCAGCAAGGGACAGGAGAATGAGCAGTTCTTC
cdr3_length: 14; v_call: TRBV2; j_call: TRBJ1-6; d_call: TRBD1; clone_size: .; cdr3_aa: CASSGTGGNSPLHF; cdr3_nt: TGTGCCAGCAGTGGGACAGGGGGCAATTCACCCCTCCACTTT
cdr3_length: 15; v_call: TRBV7-2; j_call: TRBJ1-2; d_call: .; clone_size: .; cdr3_aa: CASSLEQTLKYGYTF; cdr3_nt: TGTGCCAGCAGCTTAGAACAAACGTTGAAGTATGGCTACACCTTC
cdr3_length: 13; v_call: TRBV7-9; j_call: TRBJ2-1; d_call: .; clone_size: .; cdr3_aa: CASSLKTYNEQFF; cdr3_nt: TGTGCCAGCAGCTTAAAGACTTACAATGAGCAGTTCTTC
cdr3_length: 13; v_call: TRBV19; j_call: TRBJ2-7; d_call: .; clone_size: .; cdr3_aa: CASSAGGSYEQYF; cdr3_nt: TGTGCCAGTAGTGCCGGGGGATCCTACGAGCAGTACTTC
cdr3_length: 15; v_call: TRBV5-1; j_call: TRBJ2-3; d_call: .; clone_size: .; cdr3_aa: CANLELRVRTDTQYF; cdr3_nt: TGCGCCAACTTAGAACTCAGGGTAAGGACAGATACGCAGTATTTT
cdr3_length: 14; v_call: TRBV5-1; j_call: TRBJ2-5; d_call: .; clone_size: once; cdr3_aa: CASSPRADQETQYF; cdr3_nt: TGCGCCAGCAGCCCCCGGGCGGACCAAGAGACCCAGTACTTC
cdr3_length: 14; v_call: TRBV7-3; j_call: TRBJ2-1; d_call: TRBD1; clone_size: .; cdr3_aa: CASSLEGARYEQFF; cdr3_nt: TGTGCCAGCAGCCTCGAGGGGGCCAGGTATGAGCAGTTCTTC
cdr3_length: 14; v_call: TRBV4-1; j_call: TRBJ2-1; d_call: .; clone_size: .; cdr3_aa: CASSLLPPPNEQFF; cdr3_nt: TGCGCCAGCAGCCTCCTCCCTCCCCCAAATGAGCAGTTCTTC
cdr3_length: 15; v_call: TRBV10-3; j_call: TRBJ2-3; d_call: TRBD2; clone_size: .; cdr3_aa: CATLGLAGATDTQYF; cdr3_nt: TGTGCCACCTTGGGGCTAGCGGGGGCCACAGATACGCAGTATTTT
cdr3_length: 13; v_call: TRBV6-5; j_call: TRBJ1-2; d_call: TRBD1; clone_size: .; cdr3_aa: CASRSGQGSGYTF; cdr3_nt: TGTGCCAGCAGATCGGGACAGGGGTCTGGCTACACCTTC
cdr3_length: 17; v_call: TRBV9; j_call: TRBJ2-3; d_call: .; clone_size: .; cdr3_aa: CASSASAGAPSTDTQYF; cdr3_nt: TGTGCCAGCAGCGCCTCAGCGGGTGCACCTAGCACAGATACGCAGTATTTT